These 22 T cell receptor beta chains were sequenced from one sample in a study of blood T cell repertoires in COVID-19. The data were produced by immunoSEQ multiplex PCR, yet TCRdb's version contains in-frame clones alone and is incomplete. The repertoire holds fewer than 80,000 clones, roughly 85% seen once, with roughly 2% in the top ten. Sequenced input: peripheral blood. The receptors stem from a young man with acute or convalescent COVID-19.

The chain combines TRBV5-1 with TRBJ2-5, with D tentatively TRBD1 (5 bases). The germline V gene encodes CDR1 SGHRS and CDR2 YFSETQ. The CDR3 spans 15 residues. V was pared by 0 bases and J by 0 bases, with 9 bases between. The CDR3 bases are TGCGCCAGCAGCTTGGCAGCAGGGAACCAAGAGACCCAGTACTTC. This codes for CASSLAAGNQETQYF.

This rearrangement joins TRBV5-8 to TRBJ2-2; maybe TRBD1 (6 bases). The germline V and J ends were trimmed by 3 bases and 2 bases, with 11 bases remaining between them. Germline-derived CDR1 and CDR2 are SGHTS and YDEGEE. The CDR3 contains 15 residues. In DNA form, the CDR3 reads TGTGCCAGCAGCTCCTGGACAGTCAACACCGGGGAGCTGTTTTTT. Amino acids: CASSSWTVNTGELFF.

The chain couples TRBV5-1 to TRBJ1-1; the D is unclear. V was trimmed by 5 bases and J by 0 bases, leaving 14 bases between them. CDR1 is SGHRS, CDR2 YFSETQ, per germline. This CDR3 is built from 15 residues. CDR3 sequence: CASSPAPGLNTEAFF. CDR3 nucleotides: TGCGCCAGCAGTCCGGCCCCGGGGTTGAACACTGAAGCTTTCTTT.

This clone was counted once. The V call is TRBV3-1 (or the pseudogene TRBV3-2), the J call TRBJ2-7, with D tentatively TRBD2 (6 bases). The V gene's germline CDR1 is LGHDT and CDR2 YNNKEL (reference sequence). The CDR3 covers 15 residues. Trimming removed 2 bases from V and 0 bases from J, with 11 bases in between. The DNA for the CDR3 is TGTGCCAGCAGCCAACGGGACGGGAGCTCCTACGAGCAGTACTTC. Its protein product is CASSQRDGSSYEQYF.

The rearrangement joins TRBV11-2 to TRBJ2-1; 10 bases match TRBD2. The germline V gene encodes CDR1 SGHAT and CDR2 FQNNGV. The CDR3 contains 15 residues. V was clipped by 3 bases and J by 8 bases; unmatched bases: 7. The CDR3: CASSLASGGWDEQFF. The CDR3 coding sequence is TGTGCCAGCAGCTTGGCTAGCGGGGGATGGGATGAGCAGTTCTTC. The entire variable domain, with the rest obtained from reference TRBV11-2 and TRBJ2-1, is as follows: EAGVAQSPRYKIIEKRQSVAFWCNPISGHATLYWYQQILGQGPKLLIQFQNNGVVDDSQLPKDRFSAERLKGVDSTLKIQPAKLEDSAVYLCASSLASGGWDEQFFGPGTRLTVL.

The V and J genes are TRBV27 and TRBJ1-2; TRBD1 might be the D (6 bases). Germline assignment: CDR1 MNHEY and CDR2 SMNVEV (reference sequence). The CDR3 length is 12 residues. The CDR3 reads CAARGGGKGYTF. Written as DNA, the CDR3 is TGTGCAGCCCGGGGAGGGGGTAAAGGCTACACCTTC.

The rearrangement uses TRBV2 and TRBJ1-5; D might be TRBD1 (6 bases). V dropped 4 bases and J dropped 7 bases, with 11 bases sitting between them. Germline V gives CDR1 SNHLY, CDR2 FYNNEI. The CDR3 has 13 amino acids. The CDR3 is CASSGQAVQPQHF. CDR3 bases: TGTGCCAGCAGTGGACAGGCAGTCCAGCCCCAGCATTTT.

V is TRBV18 and J is TRBJ1-3, with TRBD1 matching 7 bases. Germline V gene data show CDR1 as KGHSH and CDR2 as LQKENI. The CDR3 is 15 residues long. The junction had 10 bases not matched to a gene; V was cut back by 4 bases and J by 7 bases. The CDR3 region has the DNA TGTGCCAGCTCACTCATCCGGGACAGCGGGAACACCATATATTTT. Protein: CASSLIRDSGNTIYF. The full variable domain, with the rest looked up from reference TRBV18 and TRBJ1-3, is NAGVMQNPRHLVRRRGQEARLRCSPMKGHSHVYWYRQLPEEGLKFMVYLQKENIIDESGMPKERFSAEFPKEGPSILRIQQVVRGDSAAYFCASSLIRDSGNTIYFGEGSWLTVV.

This chain connects TRBV10-3 to TRBJ1-2; the D gene is possibly TRBD1 (6 bases). Per the germline V gene, CDR1 is ENHRY and CDR2 is SYGVKD. V was cut by 2 bases and J by 3 bases, with 7 bases left in between. CDR3 size: 13 residues. The CDR3 DNA sequence: TGTGCCATCAGTGAGACAGGGTACTATGGCTACACCTTC. Its protein is CAISETGYYGYTF.

The chain has TRBV4-1 and TRBJ1-1; TRBD1 might be the D (6 bases). V lost 0 bases and J lost 0, with 11 bases in between. Germline assignment: CDR1 MGHRA and CDR2 YSYEKL. The CDR3 runs 16 residues. The CDR3 DNA sequence: TGCGCCAGCAGCCAAGAGAAGACAGGCCTGAACACTGAAGCTTTCTTT. It yields the protein CASSQEKTGLNTEAFF.

The chain combines TRBV2 with TRBJ2-5, with D unresolved. V was shortened by 8 bases and J by 3 bases, with 7 bases between the two germline ends. CDR1 is SNHLY and CDR2 is FYNNEI in the germline V gene. The CDR3 is 11 residues long. The CDR3 DNA follows: TGTGCCAGCCAAACGGAAGAGACCCAGTACTTC. Translation: CASQTEETQYF.

This clone was recorded once. The chain recombines TRBV3-1 (or the pseudogene TRBV3-2) with TRBJ1-3; 8 bases agree with TRBD1. This CDR3 spans 16 amino acids. The germline V gene encodes CDR1 LGHDT and CDR2 YNNKEL (reference sequence). The V gene end was trimmed by 1 base and the J gene end by 3 bases; junction bases not matched to a gene: 5. The chain's CDR3 is CASSQVSGGFGNTIYF. The CDR3 DNA reads TGTGCCAGCAGCCAAGTTTCAGGGGGCTTTGGAAACACCATATATTTT.

The chain couples TRBV12-3 or TRBV12-4 to TRBJ1-2; D may be TRBD1 (5 bases). V gave up 1 base and J gave up 4 bases, with 7 bases separating them. The CDR3 sequence is 13 residues long. The CDR3 reads CASSLGGSYGYTF. As DNA, the CDR3 is TGTGCCAGCAGTTTAGGGGGCAGCTATGGCTACACCTTC.

This clone was counted between two and nine times. The chain links TRBV10-3 to TRBJ2-1, with D maybe TRBD2 (5 bases). Germline loops: CDR1 ENHRY, CDR2 SYGVKD. The CDR3 is made up of 13 amino acids. The ends were cut back, 6 bases at V and 8 bases at J, with 14 bases in the middle. The CDR3 is CAIRVQEGDEQFF. For the CDR3, the DNA is TGTGCCATCAGGGTCCAAGAGGGCGATGAGCAGTTCTTC.

The gene calls are TRBV24-1 and TRBJ1-2; possible D gene TRBD1, 6 bases. Germline V gives CDR1 KGHDR, CDR2 SFDVKD. The CDR3 is 13 residues long. V lost 3 bases to trimming and J lost 6 bases, with 10 bases between them. The CDR3, as DNA: TGTGCCACCAGTGATACAGGGTTGGATGGCTACACCTTC. Residues: CATSDTGLDGYTF.

V gene TRBV5-4 combines with J gene TRBJ1-2; D perhaps matches TRBD1 (6 bases). CDR3 size: 13 residues. V shed 4 bases and J shed 5 bases, with 12 bases lying between them. The germline V gene has CDR1 SGHNT and CDR2 YYREEE (reference sequence). DNA of the CDR3: TGTGCCAGCAGCAAGGACAGCATTTATGGCTACACCTTC. Its translation is CASSKDSIYGYTF.

V is TRBV3-1 (or the pseudogene TRBV3-2) and J is TRBJ1-1; D is undetermined. The CDR3 extends over 12 amino acids. Germline CDR1 reads LGHDT; CDR2 reads YNNKEL (reference sequence). V lost 0 bases and J 14 bases, leaving 13 bases between the germline ends. This CDR3 is CASSQESGRSFF. The CDR3, as DNA: TGTGCCAGCAGCCAAGAGTCAGGCAGGTCGTTCTTT.

CDR3 residues: CASSEALLGTTEAFF. CDR3 bases: TGTGCCAGCAGTGAAGCGCTTCTTGGGACTACAGAAGCTTTCTTT. The V call is TRBV6-1, the J call TRBJ1-1; the D gene is possibly TRBD1 (5 bases). V lost 0 bases to trimming and J lost 8 bases, with 16 bases between them. Germline loops: CDR1 MNHNS, CDR2 SASEGT. The CDR3 spans 15 residues.

The V gene is TRBV6-6, the J gene TRBJ2-5; TRBD1 agrees at 10 bases. This CDR3 is built from 15 residues. Germline CDR1 reads MNHNY; CDR2 reads SVGAGI (reference sequence). Trimming at V came to 0 bases and at J to 5 bases, leaving 3 bases not matched to a gene. This CDR3 is CASSYSGQGTETQYF. In nucleotides, the CDR3 is TGTGCCAGCAGTTACTCGGGACAGGGGACTGAGACCCAGTACTTC.

The chain couples TRBV12-3 or TRBV12-4 to TRBJ1-1, with D uncertain. This CDR3 comprises 12 residues. Trimming left V 7 bases short and J 5 bases short, with 11 bases between. CDR3 sequence reads: CASKNGRTEAFF. CDR3 DNA: TGTGCCAGCAAAAACGGCAGGACTGAAGCTTTCTTT.

The gene calls are TRBV11-2 and TRBJ1-6, with 7 positions matching TRBD1. Germline lookup yields CDR1 SGHAT and CDR2 FQNNGV. J gave up 9 bases and V 1 base, and 3 bases lay outside the gene matches. The CDR3 extends over 14 amino acids. CDR3 nucleotide sequence: TGTGCCAGCAGCTTAGGACAGGGAGCTTCACCCCTCCACTTT. Translating it yields CASSLGQGASPLHF.

This sequence joins TRBV9 and TRBJ1-1, with TRBD1 matching over 9 bases. V shed 4 bases, J shed 1 base, and the junction held 5 bases outside the gene matches. Germline V gene data show CDR1 as SGDLS and CDR2 as YYNGEE. The CDR3 runs to 15 residues. CDR3 in DNA: TGTGCCAGCAGCTCATTGACAGGGGGGAACACTGAAGCTTTCTTT. This gives the protein CASSSLTGGNTEAFF.